The rows below give T cell receptor beta chains drawn from one sample of a study of molecular identifiers for immune sequencing clone quantification. TCRdb used MiXCR to reprocess the PCR reads, holding one entry per CDR3 protein. Of about 640,000 distinct CDR3 sequences listed, about 20% are singletons. Sequencing input: naive CD8+ T cells from blood, with Jurkat cell RNA spiked in. The receptors shown here come from a human donor in good health. Some libraries in this study had Jurkat cell RNA spiked in. The CDR3 runs from the conserved cysteine through the conserved F or W. D genes are given only for firm matches. Clone sizes are given selectively: once, few, many, or a class where the clone is expanded.

j_call v_call clone_size d_call cdr3_nt cdr3_aa
TRBJ1-1 TRBV5-4 few . TGTGCCAGCAGCTTGTCCGGGGCGGACACTGAAGCTTTCTTT CASSLSGADTEAFF
TRBJ2-4 TRBV5-1 many . TGCGCCAGCAGCTTGGCCTGGGGGTCAAACATTCAGTACTTC CASSLAWGSNIQYF
TRBJ1-6 TRBV7-6 many . TGTGCCAGCAGCTTAGACCAGGGGTGGGCTGGTAATTCACCCCTCCACTTT CASSLDQGWAGNSPLHF
TRBJ1-1 TRBV5-1 many TRBD1 TGCGCCAGCAGCTGGGGACAGAGTATGAACACTGAAGCTTTCTTT CASSWGQSMNTEAFF
TRBJ1-1 TRBV4-3 many TRBD1 TGCGCCAGCAGCCCCCGGACAGGGGAATACGGCACTGAAGCTTTCTTT CASSPRTGEYGTEAFF
TRBJ2-7 TRBV7-9 many TRBD2 TGTGCCAGCAGCTTAGTTGGACTAGCGGGGCCGTACGAGCAGTACTTC CASSLVGLAGPYEQYF
TRBJ2-3 TRBV21-1 many . TGTGCCAGCAGCTTGAGGACTAGCGGGCCTCCAAGTACAGATACGCAGTATTTT CASSLRTSGPPSTDTQYF
TRBJ1-3 TRBV9 . . TGTGCCAGCAGCGTAGAGGTTGGGGGGGCTTTTTCTGGAAACACCATATATTTT CASSVEVGGAFSGNTIYF
TRBJ2-5 TRBV12-3/TRBV12-4 many TRBD2 TGTGCCAGCACCAAAAGGCCACTAGCGGGGGGACTAGAGACCCAGTACTTC CASTKRPLAGGLETQYF
TRBJ2-7 TRBV20-1 many . TGCAGTGCTCCCACAAGAGGGATCGGCTACGAGCAGTACTTC CSAPTRGIGYEQYF
TRBJ2-7 TRBV7-9 many TRBD2 TGTGCCAGCAGCGCCCGGGGACTAGCGGATTCCTACGAGCAGTACTTC CASSARGLADSYEQYF
TRBJ1-3 TRBV29-1 many TRBD1 TGCAGCGGATCGACAGGGATGGGTGGAAACACCATATATTTT CSGSTGMGGNTIYF
TRBJ2-3 TRBV12-3/TRBV12-4 many TRBD1 TGTGCCAGCAGTTCCACCCCCCGGCAGGGGGAAGATACGCAGTATTTT CASSSTPRQGEDTQYF
TRBJ2-3 TRBV27 . . TGTGCCAGCAGGGGGGACTCCTACACAGATACGCAGTATTTT CASRGDSYTDTQYF
TRBJ2-7 TRBV20-1 . . TGCAGTGCTAGAGACGTGGCCTACGAGCAGTACTTC CSARDVAYEQYF
TRBJ2-3 TRBV7-2 many . TGTGCCAGCAGCCGCGTTGGGCCCGGAAAAGATACGCAGTATTTT CASSRVGPGKDTQYF
TRBJ2-3 TRBV15 many TRBD2 TGTGCCACCAGCCAGCCGGGACTAGCGAAGTTTACGCAGTATTTT CATSQPGLAKFTQYF
TRBJ1-4 TRBV28 many . TGTGCCAGCAGTTTCTACACAGGGAGCAATGAAAAACTGTTTTTT CASSFYTGSNEKLFF
TRBJ2-2 TRBV19 . . TGTGCCAGTAGTGTTCTGGCGTCCGGGGAGCTGTTTTTT CASSVLASGELFF
TRBJ2-7 TRBV6-2/TRBV6-3 . TRBD2 TGTGCCAGCAGCTCACTTGGGATAGCGGGACACTACGAGCAGTACTTC CASSSLGIAGHYEQYF
TRBJ1-2 TRBV7-8 many . TGTGCCAGCAGCCCCAGGACACTTAACTATGGCTACACCTTC CASSPRTLNYGYTF
TRBJ2-7 TRBV28 . TRBD1 TGTGCCAGTACCCCCCGGACAGGGGCCCCCTACGAGCAGTACTTC CASTPRTGAPYEQYF
TRBJ2-1 TRBV3-1 . . TGTGCCAGCAGCCAAGCCCCCAATGAGCAGTTCTTC CASSQAPNEQFF
TRBJ2-7 TRBV7-9 many . TGTGCCAGCAGCTTAGACCCTATGGAGCAGTACTTC CASSLDPMEQYF
TRBJ1-2 TRBV30 many . TGTGCCTGGACCCGACAGACCAACTATGGCTACACCTTC CAWTRQTNYGYTF
TRBJ1-1 TRBV27 few . TGTGCCAGCAGTTTATATCAGGACACTGAAGCTTTCTTT CASSLYQDTEAFF
TRBJ2-2 TRBV13 many TRBD2 TGTGCCAGCAGCTTAGGGCTAGCGGGGCGCACCGGGGAGCTGTTTTTT CASSLGLAGRTGELFF
TRBJ1-5 TRBV28 . TRBD1 TGTGCCAGCAGGCAGGACAGGGGAGGCAATCAGCCCCAGCATTTT CASRQDRGGNQPQHF
TRBJ2-7 TRBV6-2/TRBV6-3 many . TGTGCCACCCTTGGGGAAAACTACGAGCAGTACTTC CATLGENYEQYF
TRBJ2-2 TRBV19 . . TGTGCCAGTAGTATTTCGGGCCGTATGCCATCCGAGGAGCTGTTCTTT CASSISGRMPSEELFF
TRBJ2-7 TRBV5-6 many . TGTGCCAGCAGCTTGGTACCGTTCGAGCAGTACTTC CASSLVPFEQYF
TRBJ1-5 TRBV12-3/TRBV12-4 many . TGTGCCAGCAGTCGCGCCAGCGGCAATCAGCCCCAGCATTTT CASSRASGNQPQHF
TRBJ2-7 TRBV5-1 many . TGCGCCAGCAGCTCATTGGACGGTACCTACGAGCAGTACTTC CASSSLDGTYEQYF
TRBJ2-7 TRBV4-3 few . TGCGCCAGCAGCCAAGATGCAGGGGACGAGCAGTACTTC CASSQDAGDEQYF
TRBJ2-7 TRBV4-3 few . TGCGCCAGCAGCCAAGATGGGGGCGAGCAGTACTTC CASSQDGGEQYF
TRBJ2-7 TRBV6-6 few TRBD1 TGTGCCAGCAGTTACACTCAGGGGGCCCCCCACGAGCAGTACTTC CASSYTQGAPHEQYF
TRBJ2-1 TRBV5-1 . . TGCGCCAGCAGCCCCGAGGGGTTCGGGGCTTACAATGAGCAGTTCTTC CASSPEGFGAYNEQFF
TRBJ2-3 TRBV28 . TRBD2 TGTGCCAGCAGAGCCACTAGCGTGAGAAGCACAGATACGCAGTATTTT CASRATSVRSTDTQYF
TRBJ1-1 TRBV6-5 many TRBD1 TGTGCCAGCATTGGGACAGGGGATAACACTGAAGCTTTCTTT CASIGTGDNTEAFF
TRBJ1-1 TRBV20-1 many . TGCAGTGCTAGAGGCTCGACAGAGGACGCTTTCTTT CSARGSTEDAFF
TRBJ2-1 TRBV19 few . TGTGCCAGTAGTATGGTAGGGCCCTACAATGAGCAGTTCTTC CASSMVGPYNEQFF
TRBJ1-5 TRBV10-2 many . TGCGCCAGCAGTGAGACCCTAATGACAGGTCCCAATCAGCCCCAGCATTTT CASSETLMTGPNQPQHF
TRBJ2-1 TRBV28 . . TGTGCCACCCGATTCGGGCCCAATGAGCAGTTCTTC CATRFGPNEQFF